One sample yielded the 19 T cell receptor beta chains listed below, sequenced in a study of CD8 T cells in Susac syndrome. Random-hexamer reverse transcription was applied to about 0.45 to 1 ug RNA. TCRdb recomputed calls from the immunoSEQ multiplex PCR reads with MiXCR, one row per CDR3 protein. The sample has around 300,000 distinct CDR3 sequences; approximately 90% are singletons. Sequenced: CD8+ T cells from PBMCs. Receptors were obtained from a human donor with multiple sclerosis.

V and J are TRBV19 and TRBJ1-1; no clear D gene. CDR1 and CDR2 (germline): LNHDA, SQIVND (reference sequence). This CDR3 has 15 amino acids. V shed 3 bases and J shed 2 bases, with 13 bases lying between them. CDR3 in amino acids: CASSIGTGQNTEAFF. DNA for the CDR3: TGTGCCAGTAGTATCGGAACCGGGCAAAACACTGAAGCTTTCTTT.

The V gene is TRBV19, the J gene TRBJ1-1; no firm D call. This CDR3 has 16 amino acids. Trimming stripped 5 bases from V and 2 bases from J, with 18 bases between. From germline, CDR1 is LNHDA and CDR2 SQIVND (reference sequence). CDR3 coding DNA: TGTGCCAGTAGTCTACGCCCCGGAGAGGGTAACACTGAAGCTTTCTTT. This codes for CASSLRPGEGNTEAFF.

The V gene is TRBV2, the J gene TRBJ2-4; D may match TRBD1 or TRBD2 (5 bases each). V was pared by 4 bases and J by 3 bases, with 13 bases between. The CDR3 is 15 amino acids. The germline CDR1 and CDR2 sequences are SNHLY and FYNNEI. The CDR3 nucleotides read TGTGCCAGCAGTGGGGGGTCGGAAGGCAAAAACATTCAGTACTTC. It codes for CASSGGSEGKNIQYF.

The genes are TRBV6-2 or TRBV6-3 and TRBJ1-1; D might be TRBD1 (5 bases). CDR1 and CDR2 (germline): MNHEY, SVGEGT. Trimming cost V 6 bases and J 8 bases, with 16 bases left between them. The CDR3 sequence is 13 residues long. CDR3 nucleotide sequence: TGTGCCAGCAGCTCGAGGGGAGTATCGGAAGCTTTCTTT. Translated, it gives CASSSRGVSEAFF.

The chain recombines TRBV4-1 with TRBJ1-5; no reliable D call. Germline lookup yields CDR1 MGHRA and CDR2 YSYEKL. V was pared by 0 bases and J by 2 bases, with 8 bases between. There are 15 residues in the CDR3. The chain's CDR3 is CASSQDPGGNQPQHF. In DNA form, the CDR3 reads TGCGCCAGCAGCCAAGACCCGGGAGGCAATCAGCCCCAGCATTTT.

The table lists this clonotype with a few counts. The chain is built from TRBV27 and TRBJ2-3; no definite D call. The V end lost 5 bases, the J end lost 1 base, and 10 bases lay between the germline ends. This CDR3 is built from 14 residues. CDR1 and CDR2 from the germline V gene are MNHEY and SMNVEV (reference sequence). This CDR3 is CASSPAPGTDTQYF. The CDR3 DNA sequence: TGTGCCAGCAGTCCCGCGCCCGGCACAGATACGCAGTATTTT.

This chain joins TRBV7-8 and TRBJ2-3; the D gene could be TRBD1 or TRBD2 (5 bases each). Germline V gives CDR1 SGHVS, CDR2 FQNEAQ. V was shortened by 5 bases and J by 3 bases, with 15 bases between the two germline ends. The CDR3 consists of 15 residues. CDR3 amino acids: CASSPLGRETDTQYF. In nucleotides, the CDR3 is TGTGCCAGCAGCCCGCTTGGCAGGGAGACAGATACGCAGTATTTT.

This clonotype was recorded a few times. The gene calls are TRBV5-1 and TRBJ2-2; D may be TRBD1 (5 bases). This CDR3 is built from 12 residues. The germline CDR1 and CDR2 sequences are SGHRS and YFSETQ. V lost 4 bases to trimming and J lost 7 bases, with 8 bases between them. The DNA for the CDR3 is TGCGCCAGCAGCCGACAGAGCGGGGAGCTGTTTTTT. Protein: CASSRQSGELFF.

The table lists this clonotype with a few counts. The chain recombines TRBV30 with TRBJ2-7, with D perhaps given as TRBD1 or TRBD2 (5 bases each). CDR1 is GTSNPN and CDR2 is SVGIG in the germline V gene (reference sequence). Trimming cost V 3 bases and J 6 bases, with 18 bases left between them. There are 14 residues in the CDR3. CDR3 nucleotide sequence: TGTGCCTGGAGGCCTTGGGGGATGGCTGGCGAGCAGTACTTC. It codes for CAWRPWGMAGEQYF.

The chain combines TRBV12-3 or TRBV12-4 with TRBJ2-2; D may be TRBD1 (6 bases). This CDR3 is 12 amino acids long. DNA for the CDR3: TGTGCTAACGAGGGGGACACCGGGGAGCTGTTTTTT. It encodes CANEGDTGELFF.

CDR3 nucleotide sequence: TGTGCCAGCACCTCCGGCGGGGCTGGGAGTGAAAAACTGTTTTTT. Translated: CASTSGGAGSEKLFF. The chain links TRBV2 to TRBJ1-4; the D gene is possibly TRBD1 (5 bases). Trimming removed 7 bases from V and 7 bases from J, with 19 bases in between. In germline, CDR1 is SNHLY, CDR2 FYNNEI. There are 15 residues in the CDR3.

This chain uses TRBV11-2 with TRBJ1-2; the D gene is possibly TRBD1 (5 bases). Deletions cut 5 bases from V and 6 bases from J, with 10 bases between. CDR1 is SGHAT and CDR2 is FQNNGV in the germline V gene. The CDR3 has 12 residues. CDR3 sequence (DNA): TGTGCCAGCAGCCCCCTGGGGCATGGCTACACCTTC. Translation: CASSPLGHGYTF. Complete variable domain (other parts from reference TRBV11-2 and TRBJ1-2): EAGVAQSPRYKIIEKRQSVAFWCNPISGHATLYWYQQILGQGPKLLIQFQNNGVVDDSQLPKDRFSAERLKGVDSTLKIQPAKLEDSAVYLCASSPLGHGYTFGSGTRLTVV.

The V and J genes are TRBV20-1 and TRBJ2-1, with 10 bases identical to TRBD2. V shed 6 bases and J 8 bases; nucleotides not matched to a gene: 22. The germline V gene has CDR1 DFQATT and CDR2 SNEGSKA (reference sequence). The CDR3 has 18 residues. The CDR3 is CSAKDKGSGRALFDEQFF. CDR3 DNA sequence: TGCAGTGCGAAAGACAAAGGGAGCGGGAGGGCTCTTTTCGATGAGCAGTTCTTC.

The chain is built from TRBV5-1 and TRBJ2-1; 8 bases are shared with TRBD2. CDR3 length equals 16 residues. With 0 bases clipped from V and 2 bases from J, the junction kept 4 bases outside the gene matches. CDR1 and CDR2 (germline): SGHRS, YFSETQ. In DNA, the CDR3 is TGCGCCAGCAGCTTGGCAAGCGGGAGCCCCTACAATGAGCAGTTCTTC. This sequence encodes CASSLASGSPYNEQFF.

This chain links TRBV29-1 with TRBJ1-2; unclear D gene. The ends were cut back, 1 base at V and 4 bases at J, with 16 bases in the middle. The length of the CDR3 is 15 residues. Germline V gene data show CDR1 as SQVTM and CDR2 as ANQGSEA. The chain's CDR3 is CSVEVWTQYGYGYTF. CDR3 sequence (DNA): TGCAGCGTTGAAGTGTGGACGCAATATGGCTATGGCTACACCTTC. Complete variable domain (other parts from reference TRBV29-1 and TRBJ1-2): SAVISQKPSRDICQRGTSLTIQCQVDSQVTMMFWYRQQPGQSLTLIATANQGSEATYESGFVIDKFPISRPNLTFSTLTVSNMSPEDSSIYLCSVEVWTQYGYGYTFGSGTRLTVV.

The V call is TRBV27, the J call TRBJ1-2; 8 bases fit TRBD1. The CDR3 is made up of 15 amino acids. CDR1 is MNHEY and CDR2 is SMNVEV in the germline V gene (reference sequence). The V and J ends lost 2 bases and 6 bases, in that order; junction bases with no gene match: 8. The DNA for the CDR3 is TGTGCCAGCAGTTTAGGGCCAGGGGGCGCCGATGGCTACACCTTC. Its translation: CASSLGPGGADGYTF.

The V and J genes are TRBV7-8 and TRBJ1-5, with unresolved D. V dropped 2 bases and J dropped 3 bases, with 8 bases sitting between them. The germline V gene encodes CDR1 SGHVS and CDR2 FQNEAQ. This CDR3 region has 14 residues. The CDR3 DNA reads as TGTGCCAGCAGCTTACTACAAGTCAATCAGCCCCAGCATTTT. Protein product: CASSLLQVNQPQHF.

The chain links TRBV29-1 to TRBJ2-1, with a tentative D call TRBD2 (5 bases). CDR1 and CDR2 from the germline V gene are SQVTM and ANQGSEA. This CDR3 is 11 amino acids long. Trimming left V 8 bases short and J 8 bases short, with 13 bases between. The CDR3 sequence: CSSSFGDEQFF. The CDR3, as DNA: TGCAGCTCCTCCTTCGGGGATGAGCAGTTCTTC.

This clonotype appeared a few times. V usage is TRBV12-3 or TRBV12-4 and J usage is TRBJ2-2; D unclear. Trimming removed 4 bases at V and 2 bases at J, with 5 bases between. This CDR3 comprises 13 residues. The CDR3 region is CASSSQNTGELFF. The CDR3 nucleotides are TGTGCCAGCAGTTCTCAAAACACCGGGGAGCTGTTTTTT.